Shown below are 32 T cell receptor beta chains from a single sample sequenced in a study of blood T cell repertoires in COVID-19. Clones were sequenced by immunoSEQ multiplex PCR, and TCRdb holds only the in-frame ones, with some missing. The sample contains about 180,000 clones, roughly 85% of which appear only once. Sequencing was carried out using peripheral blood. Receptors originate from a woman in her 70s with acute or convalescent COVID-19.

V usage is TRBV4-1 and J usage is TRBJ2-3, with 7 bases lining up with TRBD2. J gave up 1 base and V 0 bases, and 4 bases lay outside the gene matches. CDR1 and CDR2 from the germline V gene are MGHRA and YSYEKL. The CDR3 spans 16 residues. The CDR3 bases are TGCGCCAGCAGCCAAGAATACCTAGCGGGCACAGATACGCAGTATTTT. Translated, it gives CASSQEYLAGTDTQYF.

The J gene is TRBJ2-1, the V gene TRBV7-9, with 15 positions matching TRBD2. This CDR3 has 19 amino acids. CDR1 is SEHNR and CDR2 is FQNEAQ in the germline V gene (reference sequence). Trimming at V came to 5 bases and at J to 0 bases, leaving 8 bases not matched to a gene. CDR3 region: CASSQGLAGGPSSYNEQFF. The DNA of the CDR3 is TGTGCCAGCAGCCAGGGACTAGCGGGAGGCCCGAGCTCCTACAATGAGCAGTTCTTC.

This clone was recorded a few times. Here the CDR3 reads CASSRGGGPQETQYF. In nucleotides, the CDR3 is TGTGCCAGCAGCCGTGGGGGGGGGCCTCAAGAGACCCAGTACTTC. The rearrangement uses TRBV3-1 (or the pseudogene TRBV3-2) and TRBJ2-5, with D possibly matching TRBD2 (7 bases). V lost 4 bases and J 2 bases, leaving 14 bases between the germline ends. Germline V gives CDR1 LGHDT, CDR2 YNNKEL (reference sequence). The CDR3 covers 15 residues.

CDR3 nucleotide sequence: TGTGCCAGCAGCCATGGGGGGGCTAGCCAAGAGACCCAGTACTTC. It is translated as CASSHGGASQETQYF. The chain employs TRBV3-1 (or the pseudogene TRBV3-2) and TRBJ2-5, with D tentatively TRBD2 (7 bases). V was cut by 3 bases and J by 1 base, with 12 bases left in between. This CDR3 is 15 amino acids long. Germline lookup yields CDR1 LGHDT and CDR2 YNNKEL (reference sequence).

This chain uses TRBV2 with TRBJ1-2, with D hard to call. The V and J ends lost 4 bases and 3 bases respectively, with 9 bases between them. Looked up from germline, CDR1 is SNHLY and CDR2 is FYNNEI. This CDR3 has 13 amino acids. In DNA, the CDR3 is TGTGCCAGCAGTGGGGAGAGAGACTATGGCTACACCTTC. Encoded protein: CASSGERDYGYTF.

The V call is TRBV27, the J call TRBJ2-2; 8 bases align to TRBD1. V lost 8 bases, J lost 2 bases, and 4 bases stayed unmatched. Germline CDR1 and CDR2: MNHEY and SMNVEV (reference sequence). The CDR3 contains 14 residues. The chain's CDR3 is CASGQGANTGELFF. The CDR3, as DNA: TGTGCCAGCGGGCAGGGGGCAAACACCGGGGAGCTGTTTTTT.

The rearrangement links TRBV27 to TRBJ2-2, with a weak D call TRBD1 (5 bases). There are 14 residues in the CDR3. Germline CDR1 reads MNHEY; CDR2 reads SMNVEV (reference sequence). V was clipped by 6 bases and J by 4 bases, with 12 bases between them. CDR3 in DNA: TGTGCCAGCAGAAGGGGTGTAGGCACCGGGGAGCTGTTTTTT. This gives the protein CASRRGVGTGELFF.

CDR3 sequence reads: CANNSRDTVWYEQYF. CDR3 DNA sequence: TGTGCCAACAACAGCCGGGACACGGTTTGGTACGAGCAGTACTTC. V usage is TRBV5-6 and J usage is TRBJ2-7, with D maybe TRBD1 (6 bases). The CDR3 is made up of 15 amino acids. Trimming cost V 9 bases and J 4 bases, with 23 bases left between them. The germline gives CDR1 SGHDT, CDR2 YYEEEE.

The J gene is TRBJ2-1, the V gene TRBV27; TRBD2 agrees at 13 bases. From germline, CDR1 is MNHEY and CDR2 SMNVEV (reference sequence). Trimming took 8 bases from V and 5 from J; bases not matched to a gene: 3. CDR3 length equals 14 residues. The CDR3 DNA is TGTGCCAGCGGCGGACTAGCGGGAGACAATGAGCAGTTCTTC. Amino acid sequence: CASGGLAGDNEQFF.

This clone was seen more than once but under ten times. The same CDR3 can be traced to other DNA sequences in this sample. The CDR3 is CASSLSGTGNTEAFF. CDR3 nucleotides: TGCGCCAGCAGCTTATCCGGGACAGGGAACACTGAAGCTTTCTTT. This sequence joins TRBV5-1 and TRBJ1-1; 8 bases fit TRBD1. Germline V gene lookup returns CDR1 SGHRS and CDR2 YFSETQ. V shed 2 bases and J 1 base; nucleotides not matched to a gene: 4. This CDR3 comprises 15 residues.

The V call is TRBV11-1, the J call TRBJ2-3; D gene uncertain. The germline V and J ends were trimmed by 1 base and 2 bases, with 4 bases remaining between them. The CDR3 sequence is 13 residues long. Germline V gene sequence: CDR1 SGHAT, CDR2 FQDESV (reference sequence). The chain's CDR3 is CASSLDYTDTQYF. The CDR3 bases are TGTGCCAGCAGCTTAGACTACACAGATACGCAGTATTTT. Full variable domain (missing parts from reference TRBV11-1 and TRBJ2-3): EAEVAQSPRYKITEKSQAVAFWCDPISGHATLYWYRQILGQGPELLVQFQDESVVDDSQLPKDRFSAERLKGVDSTLKIQPAELGDSAMYLCASSLDYTDTQYFGPGTRLTVL.

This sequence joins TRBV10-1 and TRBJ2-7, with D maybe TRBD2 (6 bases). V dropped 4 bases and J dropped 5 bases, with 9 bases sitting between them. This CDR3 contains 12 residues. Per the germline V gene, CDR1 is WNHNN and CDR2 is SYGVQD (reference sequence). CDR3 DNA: TGCGCCAGCAGTGTTGGCGGGAACGAGCAGTACTTC. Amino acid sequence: CASSVGGNEQYF.

CDR3 sequence reads: CASSEFATATSTDTQYF. CDR3 coding DNA: TGTGCCAGCAGTGAATTCGCGACAGCAACTAGCACAGATACGCAGTATTTT. The chain joins TRBV25-1 to TRBJ2-3, with a tentative D call TRBD1 (5 bases). CDR1 and CDR2 from the germline V gene are MGHDK and SYGVNS. This CDR3 region has 17 residues. Trimming stripped 1 base from V and 0 bases from J, with 14 bases between. Looking up the rest from reference TRBV25-1 and TRBJ2-3 gives the full variable domain: EADIYQTPRYLVIGTGKKITLECSQTMGHDKMYWYQQDPGMELHLIHYSYGVNSTEKGDLSSESTVSRIRTEHFPLTLESARPSHTSQYLCASSEFATATSTDTQYFGPGTRLTVL.

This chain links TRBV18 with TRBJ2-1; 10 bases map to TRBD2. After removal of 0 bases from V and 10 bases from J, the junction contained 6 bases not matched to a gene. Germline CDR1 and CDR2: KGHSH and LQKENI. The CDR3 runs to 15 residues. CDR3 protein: CASSPPTSGTGEQFF. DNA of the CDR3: TGTGCCAGCTCACCACCCACTAGCGGGACTGGGGAGCAGTTCTTC.

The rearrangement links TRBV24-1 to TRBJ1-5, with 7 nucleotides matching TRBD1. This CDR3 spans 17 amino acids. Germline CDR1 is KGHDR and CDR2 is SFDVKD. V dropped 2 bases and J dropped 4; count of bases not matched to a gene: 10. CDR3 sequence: CATSDSHAGGINQPQHF. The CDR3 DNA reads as TGTGCCACCAGTGATTCACACGCAGGGGGGATAAATCAGCCCCAGCATTTT.

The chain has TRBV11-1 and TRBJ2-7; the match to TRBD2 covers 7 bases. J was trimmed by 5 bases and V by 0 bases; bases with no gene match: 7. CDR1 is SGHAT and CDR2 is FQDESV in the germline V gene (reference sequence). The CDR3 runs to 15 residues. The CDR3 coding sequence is TGTGCCAGCAGCTTAGCGTTCGGGGGGTACGACGAGCAGTACTTC. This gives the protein CASSLAFGGYDEQYF.

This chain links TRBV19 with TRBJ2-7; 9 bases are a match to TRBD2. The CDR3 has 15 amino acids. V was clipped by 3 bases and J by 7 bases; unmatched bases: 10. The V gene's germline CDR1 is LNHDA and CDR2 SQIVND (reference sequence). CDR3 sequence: CASSIGLAGPSEQYF. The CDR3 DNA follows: TGTGCCAGTAGTATCGGGCTAGCGGGACCTTCGGAGCAGTACTTC.

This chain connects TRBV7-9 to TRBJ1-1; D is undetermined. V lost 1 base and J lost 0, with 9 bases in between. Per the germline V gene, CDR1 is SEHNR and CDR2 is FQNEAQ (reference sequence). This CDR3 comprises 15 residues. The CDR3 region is CASSLDSYMNTEAFF. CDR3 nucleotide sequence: TGTGCCAGCAGCTTAGACAGCTACATGAACACTGAAGCTTTCTTT.

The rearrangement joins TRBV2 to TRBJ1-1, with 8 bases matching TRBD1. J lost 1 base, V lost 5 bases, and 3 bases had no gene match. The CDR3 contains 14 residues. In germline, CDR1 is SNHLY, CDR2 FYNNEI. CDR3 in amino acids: CASSPGGANTEAFF. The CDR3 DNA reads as TGTGCCAGCAGTCCAGGGGGCGCGAACACTGAAGCTTTCTTT.

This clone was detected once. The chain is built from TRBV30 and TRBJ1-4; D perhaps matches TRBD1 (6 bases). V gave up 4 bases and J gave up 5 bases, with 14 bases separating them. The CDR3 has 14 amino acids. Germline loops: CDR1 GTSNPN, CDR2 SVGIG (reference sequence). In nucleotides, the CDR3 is TGTGCCTGGAATCCAGACAGGTTCAATGAAAAACTGTTTTTT. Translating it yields CAWNPDRFNEKLFF.

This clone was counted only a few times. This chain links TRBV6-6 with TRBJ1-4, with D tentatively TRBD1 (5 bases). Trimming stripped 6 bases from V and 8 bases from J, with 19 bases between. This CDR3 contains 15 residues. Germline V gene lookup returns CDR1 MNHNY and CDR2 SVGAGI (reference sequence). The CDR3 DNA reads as TGTGCCAGCAGCTCCCCAGCCAGGGCGGGGGAAAAACTGTTTTTT. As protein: CASSSPARAGEKLFF.

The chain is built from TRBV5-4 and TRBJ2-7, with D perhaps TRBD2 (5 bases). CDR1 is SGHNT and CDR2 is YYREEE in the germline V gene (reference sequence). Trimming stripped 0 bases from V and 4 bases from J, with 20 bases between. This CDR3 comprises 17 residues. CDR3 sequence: CASSLGSSPEKKYEQYF. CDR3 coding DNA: TGTGCCAGCAGCTTGGGTTCTAGCCCAGAGAAGAAATACGAGCAGTACTTC. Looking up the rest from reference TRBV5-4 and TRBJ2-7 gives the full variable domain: ETGVTQSPTHLIKTRGQQVTLRCSSQSGHNTVSWYQQALGQGPQFIFQYYREEENGRGNFPPRFSGLQFPNYSSELNVNALELDDSALYLCASSLGSSPEKKYEQYFGPGTRLTVT.

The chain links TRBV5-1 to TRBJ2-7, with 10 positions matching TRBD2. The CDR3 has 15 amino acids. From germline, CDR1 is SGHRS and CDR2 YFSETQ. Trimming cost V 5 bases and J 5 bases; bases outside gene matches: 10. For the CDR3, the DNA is TGCGCCAGCAGGGGGGATAGGCTAGCGGGAGACGAGCAGTACTTC. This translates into CASRGDRLAGDEQYF.

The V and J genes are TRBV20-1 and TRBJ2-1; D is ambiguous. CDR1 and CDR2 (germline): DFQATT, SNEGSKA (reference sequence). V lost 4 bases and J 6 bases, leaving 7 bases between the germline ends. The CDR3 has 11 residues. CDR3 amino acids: CSATPFNEQFF. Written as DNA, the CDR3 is TGCAGTGCTACCCCTTTCAATGAGCAGTTCTTC.

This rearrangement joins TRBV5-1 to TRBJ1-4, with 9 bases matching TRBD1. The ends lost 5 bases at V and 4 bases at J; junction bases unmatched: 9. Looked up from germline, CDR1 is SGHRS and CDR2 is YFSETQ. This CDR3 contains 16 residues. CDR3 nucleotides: TGCGCCAGCAGGCACGGACAGGGGCCTTTTAATGAAAAACTGTTTTTT. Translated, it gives CASRHGQGPFNEKLFF.

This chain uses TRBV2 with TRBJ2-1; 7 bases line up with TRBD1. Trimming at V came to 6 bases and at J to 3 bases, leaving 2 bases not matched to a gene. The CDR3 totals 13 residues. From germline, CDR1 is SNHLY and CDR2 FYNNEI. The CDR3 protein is CASSGDSYNEQFF. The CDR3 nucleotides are TGTGCCAGCAGCGGGGACAGCTACAATGAGCAGTTCTTC.

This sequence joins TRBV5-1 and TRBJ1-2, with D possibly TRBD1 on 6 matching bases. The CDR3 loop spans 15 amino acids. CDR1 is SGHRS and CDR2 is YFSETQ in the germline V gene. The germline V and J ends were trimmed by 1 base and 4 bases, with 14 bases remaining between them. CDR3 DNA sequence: TGCGCCAGCAGCTTGTCGGGGGGCCGGGGCTATGGCTACACCTTC. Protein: CASSLSGGRGYGYTF.

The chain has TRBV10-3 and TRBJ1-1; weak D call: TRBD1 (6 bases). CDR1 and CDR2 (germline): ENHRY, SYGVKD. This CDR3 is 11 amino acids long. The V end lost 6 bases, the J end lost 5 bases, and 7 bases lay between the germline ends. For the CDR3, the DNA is TGTGCCATCAGGCAGGGGACTGAAGCTTTCTTT. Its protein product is CAIRQGTEAFF.

The CDR3 DNA reads TGTGCCAGCAGCTTGCTGCAGCGGGAGAGACGGGTGTTCTTC. It codes for CASSLLQRERRVFF. This chain connects TRBV5-5 to TRBJ2-1; 8 nucleotides match TRBD2. There are 14 residues in the CDR3. CDR1 is SGHKS and CDR2 is YYEKEE in the germline V gene (reference sequence). The V gene end was trimmed by 1 base and the J gene end by 15 bases; junction bases not matched to a gene: 12. Full variable domain (rest looked up from reference TRBV5-5 and TRBJ2-1): DAGVTQSPTHLIKTRGQQVTLRCSPISGHKSVSWYQQVLGQGPQFIFQYYEKEERGRGNFPDRFSARQFPNYSSELNVNALLLGDSALYLCASSLLQRERRVFFGPGTRLTVL.

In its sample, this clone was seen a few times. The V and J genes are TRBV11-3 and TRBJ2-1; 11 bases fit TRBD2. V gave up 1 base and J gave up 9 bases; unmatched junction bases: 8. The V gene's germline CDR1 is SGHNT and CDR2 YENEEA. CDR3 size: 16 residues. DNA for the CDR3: TGTGCCAGCAGCTTAGCGCTAGCGGGAGGAGGTGGTGAGCAGTTCTTC. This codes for CASSLALAGGGGEQFF. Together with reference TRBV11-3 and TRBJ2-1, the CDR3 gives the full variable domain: EAGVVQSPRYKIIEKKQPVAFWCNPISGHNTLYWYLQNLGQGPELLIRYENEEAVDDSQLPKDRFSAERLKGVDSTLKIQPAELGDSAVYLCASSLALAGGGGEQFFGPGTRLTVL.

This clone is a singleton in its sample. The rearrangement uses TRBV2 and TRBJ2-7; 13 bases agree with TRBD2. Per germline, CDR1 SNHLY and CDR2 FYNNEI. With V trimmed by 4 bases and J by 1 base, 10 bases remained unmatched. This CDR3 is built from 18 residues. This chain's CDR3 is CASSALGLAGPLSYEQYF. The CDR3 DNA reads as TGTGCCAGCAGTGCCCTGGGACTAGCGGGGCCTCTTTCCTACGAGCAGTACTTC.

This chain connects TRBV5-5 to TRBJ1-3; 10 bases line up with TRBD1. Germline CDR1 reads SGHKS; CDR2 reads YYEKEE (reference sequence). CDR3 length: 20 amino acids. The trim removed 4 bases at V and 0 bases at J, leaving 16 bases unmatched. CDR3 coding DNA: TGTGCCAGCAGCGAAATCCGGGGACAGGGGCCTCAATTCTCTGGAAACACCATATATTTT. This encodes CASSEIRGQGPQFSGNTIYF.